This T cell receptor (beta chain) stems from a study of blood T cell repertoires in COVID-19. At the level of the study: Sources were T cells, B-cell-depleted T cells, or PBMCs; the material itself was cDNA or gDNA.

Germline loops: CDR1 SQVTM, CDR2 ANQGSEA. The CDR3 runs to 14 residues. Unmatched junction bases numbered 6, after V lost 4 bases and J lost 4 bases. Assay used: immunoSEQ multiplex PCR; TCRdb lists only in-frame clones, some missing. This table holds 150,000 to 200,000 clones, 65% to 90% found once. This TCR derives from a woman in her 40s with COVID-19, enrolled during active disease. Sequencing was carried out using peripheral blood. The genes are TRBV29-1 and TRBJ2-7; 11 bases are shared with TRBD1. CDR3 sequence (DNA): TGCAGCGTTGCTCGGACAGGGGGCGAGTACGAGCAGTACTTC. This encodes CSVARTGGEYEQYF.